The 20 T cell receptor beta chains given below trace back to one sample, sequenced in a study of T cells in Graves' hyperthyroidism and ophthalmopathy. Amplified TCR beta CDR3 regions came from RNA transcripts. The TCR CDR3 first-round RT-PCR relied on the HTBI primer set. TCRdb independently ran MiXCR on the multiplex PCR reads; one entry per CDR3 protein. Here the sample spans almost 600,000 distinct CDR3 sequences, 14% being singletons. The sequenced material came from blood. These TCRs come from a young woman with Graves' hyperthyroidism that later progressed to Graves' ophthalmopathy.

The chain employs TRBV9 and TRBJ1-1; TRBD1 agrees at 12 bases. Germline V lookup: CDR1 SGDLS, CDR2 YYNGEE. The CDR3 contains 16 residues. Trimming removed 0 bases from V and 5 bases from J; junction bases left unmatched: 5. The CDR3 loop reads CASSVGGTGGRTEAFF. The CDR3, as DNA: TGTGCCAGCAGCGTAGGGGGGACAGGGGGCAGGACTGAAGCTTTCTTT.

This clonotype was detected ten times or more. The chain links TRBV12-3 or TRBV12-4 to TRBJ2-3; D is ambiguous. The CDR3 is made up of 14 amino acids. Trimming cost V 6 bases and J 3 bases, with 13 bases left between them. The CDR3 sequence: CASRAPMGTDTQYF. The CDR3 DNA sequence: TGTGCCAGCAGGGCCCCTATGGGAACAGATACGCAGTATTTT.

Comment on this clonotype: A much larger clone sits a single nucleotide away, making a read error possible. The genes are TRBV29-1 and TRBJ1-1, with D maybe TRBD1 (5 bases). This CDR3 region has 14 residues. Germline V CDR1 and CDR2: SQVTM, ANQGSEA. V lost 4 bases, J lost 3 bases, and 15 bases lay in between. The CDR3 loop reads CSVGLTVGDTEAFF. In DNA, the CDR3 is TGCAGCGTTGGGTTGACAGTGGGGGACACTGAAGCTTTCTTT. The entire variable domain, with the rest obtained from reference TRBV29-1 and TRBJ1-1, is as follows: SAVISQKPSRDICQRGTSLTIQCQVDSQVTMMFWYRQQPGQSLTLIATANQGSEATYESGFVIDKFPISRPNLTFSTLTVSNMSPEDSSIYLCSVGLTVGDTEAFFGQGTRLTVV.

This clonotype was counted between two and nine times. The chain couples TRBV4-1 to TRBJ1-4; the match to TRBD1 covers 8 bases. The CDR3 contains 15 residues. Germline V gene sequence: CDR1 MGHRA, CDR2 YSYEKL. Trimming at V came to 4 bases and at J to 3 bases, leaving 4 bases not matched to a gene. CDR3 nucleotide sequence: TGCGCCAGCAGCCGCCCACAGGGGGCTAATGAAAAACTGTTTTTT. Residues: CASSRPQGANEKLFF.

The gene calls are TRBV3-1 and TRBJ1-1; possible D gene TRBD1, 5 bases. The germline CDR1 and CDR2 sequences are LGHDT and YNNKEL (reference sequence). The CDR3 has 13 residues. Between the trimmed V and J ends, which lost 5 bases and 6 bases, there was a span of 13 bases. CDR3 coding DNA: TGTGCCAGCAGCACTCGGGACTTGTCTGAAGCTTTCTTT. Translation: CASSTRDLSEAFF.

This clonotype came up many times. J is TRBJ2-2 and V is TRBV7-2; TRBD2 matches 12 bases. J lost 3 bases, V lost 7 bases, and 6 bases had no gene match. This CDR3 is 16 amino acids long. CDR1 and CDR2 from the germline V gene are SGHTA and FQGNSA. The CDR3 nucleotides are TGTGCCAGCAAGACTAGCGGGAGTACGGACACCGGGGAGCTGTTTTTT. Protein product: CASKTSGSTDTGELFF.

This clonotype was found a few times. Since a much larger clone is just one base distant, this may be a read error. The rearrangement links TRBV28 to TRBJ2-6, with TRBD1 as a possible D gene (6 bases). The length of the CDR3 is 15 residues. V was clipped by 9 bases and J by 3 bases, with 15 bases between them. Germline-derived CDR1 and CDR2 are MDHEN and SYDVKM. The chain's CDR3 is CASYQRTDGANVLTF. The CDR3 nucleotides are TGTGCCAGTTACCAACGGACAGATGGGGCCAACGTCCTGACTTTC.

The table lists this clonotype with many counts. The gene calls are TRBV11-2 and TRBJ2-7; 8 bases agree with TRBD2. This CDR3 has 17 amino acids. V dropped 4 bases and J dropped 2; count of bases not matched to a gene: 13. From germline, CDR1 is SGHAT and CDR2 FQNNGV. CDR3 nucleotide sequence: TGTGCCAGCAGCTCCCTTAGGGGTAGCGGGAAGACCTACGAGCAGTACTTC. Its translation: CASSSLRGSGKTYEQYF. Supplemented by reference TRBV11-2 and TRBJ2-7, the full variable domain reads EAGVAQSPRYKIIEKRQSVAFWCNPISGHATLYWYQQILGQGPKLLIQFQNNGVVDDSQLPKDRFSAERLKGVDSTLKIQPAKLEDSAVYLCASSSLRGSGKTYEQYFGPGTRLTVT.

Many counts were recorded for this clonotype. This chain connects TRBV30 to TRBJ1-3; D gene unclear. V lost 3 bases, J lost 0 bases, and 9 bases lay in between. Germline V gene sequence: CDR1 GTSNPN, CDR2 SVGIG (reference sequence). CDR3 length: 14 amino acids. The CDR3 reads CAWSPHSSGNTIYF. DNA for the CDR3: TGTGCCTGGAGCCCCCATAGCTCTGGAAACACCATATATTTT.

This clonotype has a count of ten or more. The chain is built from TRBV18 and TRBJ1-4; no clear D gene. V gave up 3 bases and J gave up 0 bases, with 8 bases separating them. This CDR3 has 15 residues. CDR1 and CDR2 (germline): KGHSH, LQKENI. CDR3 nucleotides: TGTGCCAGCTCACCTGCGGGAGCAACTAATGAAAAACTGTTTTTT. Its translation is CASSPAGATNEKLFF.

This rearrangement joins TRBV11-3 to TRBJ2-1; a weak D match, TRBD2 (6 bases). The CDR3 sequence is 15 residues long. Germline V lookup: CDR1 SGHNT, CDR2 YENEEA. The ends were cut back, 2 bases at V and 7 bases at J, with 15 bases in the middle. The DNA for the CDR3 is TGTGCCAGCAGCTTAACCGGGAGTGGGTGGAATGAGCAGTTCTTC. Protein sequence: CASSLTGSGWNEQFF.

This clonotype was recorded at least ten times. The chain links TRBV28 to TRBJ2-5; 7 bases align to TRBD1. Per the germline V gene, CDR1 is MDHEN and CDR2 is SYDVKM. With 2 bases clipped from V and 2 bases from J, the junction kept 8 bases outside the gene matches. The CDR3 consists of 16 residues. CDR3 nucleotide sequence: TGTGCCAGCAGTTTAGTAGACAGGGCCCCGCAAGAGACCCAGTACTTC. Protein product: CASSLVDRAPQETQYF.

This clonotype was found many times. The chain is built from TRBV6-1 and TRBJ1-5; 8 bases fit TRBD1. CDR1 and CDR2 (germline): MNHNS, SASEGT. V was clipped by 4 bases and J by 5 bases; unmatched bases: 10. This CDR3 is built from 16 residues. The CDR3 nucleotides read TGTGCCAGCAGTGGCCGGACAGGGAGGATCGATCAGCCCCAGCATTTT. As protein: CASSGRTGRIDQPQHF.

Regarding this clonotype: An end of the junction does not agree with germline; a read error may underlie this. CDR3 nucleotide sequence: TGTGCCGGTAGTCGACTAGCGGGAGCCTACAATGAGCAGTTCTTC. Its protein is CAGSRLAGAYNEQFF. The chain links TRBV19 to TRBJ2-1; TRBD2 matches at 12 bases. Germline CDR1 reads LNHDA; CDR2 reads SQIVND (reference sequence). CDR3 length: 15 residues.

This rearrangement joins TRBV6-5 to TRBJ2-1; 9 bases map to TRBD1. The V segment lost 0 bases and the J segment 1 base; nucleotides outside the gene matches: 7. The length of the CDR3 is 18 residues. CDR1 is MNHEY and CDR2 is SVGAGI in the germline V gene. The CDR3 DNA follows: TGTGCCAGCAGTTACTCAGGACTGGACAGGGGATCCTACAATGAGCAGTTCTTC. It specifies CASSYSGLDRGSYNEQFF.

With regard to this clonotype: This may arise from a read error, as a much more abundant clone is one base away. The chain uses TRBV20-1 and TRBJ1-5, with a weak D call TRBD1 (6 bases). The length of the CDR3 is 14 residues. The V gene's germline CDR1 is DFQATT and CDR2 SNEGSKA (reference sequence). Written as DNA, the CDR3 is TGCAGTGCCCCCCCCCCCCCACAGGGTCAGCCCCAGCAGTTT. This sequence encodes CSAPPPPQGQPQQF.

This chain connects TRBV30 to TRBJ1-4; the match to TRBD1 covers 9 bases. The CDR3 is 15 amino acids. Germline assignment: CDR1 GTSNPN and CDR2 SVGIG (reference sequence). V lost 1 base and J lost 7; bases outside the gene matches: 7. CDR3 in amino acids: CAWSGLGTGFEKLFF. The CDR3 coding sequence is TGTGCCTGGAGTGGCCTCGGGACAGGGTTTGAAAAACTGTTTTTT.

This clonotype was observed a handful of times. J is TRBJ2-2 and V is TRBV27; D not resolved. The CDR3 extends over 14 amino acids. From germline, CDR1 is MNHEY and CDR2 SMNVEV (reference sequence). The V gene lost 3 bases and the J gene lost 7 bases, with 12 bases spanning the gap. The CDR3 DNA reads TGTGCCAGCAGTTTGCACACCCCGGGCGGGGAGCTGTTTTTT. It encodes CASSLHTPGGELFF.

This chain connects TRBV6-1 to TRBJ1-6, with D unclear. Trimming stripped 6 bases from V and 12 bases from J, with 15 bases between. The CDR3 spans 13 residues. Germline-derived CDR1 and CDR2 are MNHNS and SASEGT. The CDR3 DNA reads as TGTGCCAGCAGCCCGGGCCCAAGTTTACCCCTCCACTTT. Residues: CASSPGPSLPLHF.

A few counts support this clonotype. CDR3 sequence: CASSQGTELAGLYEQYF. DNA of the CDR3: TGCGCCAGCAGCCAAGGCACGGAACTAGCGGGGCTTTACGAGCAGTACTTC. This sequence joins TRBV4-1 and TRBJ2-7, with TRBD2 matching 10 bases. The CDR3 is 17 residues long. The V gene end was trimmed by 1 base and the J gene end by 4 bases; junction bases not matched to a gene: 10. CDR1 and CDR2 (germline): MGHRA, YSYEKL.